This T cell receptor (beta chain) originates from a study of cytomegalovirus exposure and HLA in healthy donors. CDR3 size: 15 residues. From germline, CDR1 is LNHDA and CDR2 SQIVND (reference sequence). Trimming left V 5 bases short and J 1 base short, with 11 bases between. Amplification used 60 Vbeta primers and 13 Jbeta primers. Assay: immunoSEQ multiplex PCR; the TCRdb copy retains only in-frame clones and omits some. The repertoire holds over 150,000 clones, with about 73% as singletons. The J gene is TRBJ2-2, the V gene TRBV19; possible D gene TRBD1, 5 bases. Sequencing used PBMCs. The sequence was collected from a woman aged 50 to 65 in good health and CMV-seropositive. The CDR3 sequence: CASSAQGRNTGELFF. The CDR3 bases are TGTGCCAGTAGTGCTCAGGGAAGGAACACCGGGGAGCTGTTTTTT.